The rows below give T cell receptor beta chains drawn from one sample of a study of blood T cell repertoires in COVID-19. Profiling relied on immunoSEQ multiplex PCR, and the TCRdb table lists in-frame clones only, not all of them. This table holds about 370,000 clones, roughly nine tenths found once. Specimen: peripheral blood. These receptors were taken from a woman aged 30 to 39 with COVID-19, enrolled during active disease. Each CDR3 is given without its conserved first and last residue. A D gene is named only where the DNA matches it firmly.

ASSLSSGGANEQF | 13 | TRBV7-2 | TRBD2
ASSLGARAPRGANEKLF | 17 | TRBV5-1 | NA
ASSQGPQGQTQY | 12 | TRBV9 | NA
AISGGTHKSSTDTQY | 15 | TRBV10-3 | TRBD2
AISEGTSGTLTTYEQY | 16 | TRBV10-3 | TRBD2
ASTNGAEAF | 9 | TRBV19 | NA
ASSIGQGGHQPQH | 13 | TRBV19 | TRBD1
ASREGTGQNQPQH | 13 | TRBV2 | TRBD1
ASSYSGGGQPQH | 12 | TRBV6-2/TRBV6-3 | NA
ASRKIGQGGYNEQF | 14 | TRBV7-9 | TRBD1